The clone carrying this TCR beta chain was counted a single time. Antigen: not known. This specimen comes from a study of beta chain features in type 1 diabetes. Looking at the study overall: Cells sorted and examined across all samples totaled 90 million to 120 million.

Findings and caveats of the study: Short templates might get an advantage during PCR, and this would be equal in patients and controls. Moderate yet significant TCRB CDR3 shortening was seen in Type 1 diabetes patients in all four CD4+ subsets. Because the template was cDNA, high-expressing cells might be over-represented.

The CDR3 runs 15 residues. Trimming took 3 bases from V and 3 from J, leaving 14 bases between them. CDR1 and CDR2 from the germline V gene are LGHNA and YSLEER. The authors reverse transcribed all of the isolated RNA, so sequencing captured expressed TCRB transcripts. Sequencing was performed with immunoSEQ multiplex PCR; in TCRdb, only in-frame clones are kept and a portion is missing. The table has 220,000 or so clones, roughly 70% seen once. The specimen sequenced was naive CD4+ T cells from blood. The source is a man aged 30-40 years in good health. The rearrangement joins TRBV4-3 to TRBJ2-5; D is undetermined. CDR3 region: CASSQNPRVEETQYF. For the CDR3, the DNA is TGCGCCAGCAGCCAGAATCCCCGGGTCGAAGAGACCCAGTACTTC.